Listed below are T cell receptor beta chains from one sample, sequenced in a study of shared clonotypes between healthy human individuals. Produced via immunoSEQ multiplex PCR; TCRdb's table is partial and in-frame only. The table lists about 2,100,000 clones, more than 85% of them singletons. Sample: naive CD8+ T cells from PBMCs. These receptor sequences come from a man aged 18-30 years in good health. Some clones in this sample may be carry-over from other donors' samples. Both conserved end residues are part of each CDR3. The order of the fields is D gene, clone size, V gene, J gene, CDR3 DNA, CDR3 protein. The D gene is left open where the match is weak. Size values are once, few and many counts, or a class for expanded clones, and some rows have none.

D: -; size: -; V: TRBV7-6; J: TRBJ1-1; DNA: TGTGCCAGCAGTCCACGGGGGAACACTGAAGCTTTCTTT; CDR3: CASSPRGNTEAFF
D: TRBD1; size: once; V: TRBV27; J: TRBJ2-7; DNA: TGTGCCAGCAGGGGGACAGGGTTTTACGAGCAGTACTTC; CDR3: CASRGTGFYEQYF
D: -; size: -; V: TRBV4-3; J: TRBJ1-1; DNA: TGCGCCAGCAGCCCAGGCTATAGGGTGGATTGGACTGAAGCTTTCTTT; CDR3: CASSPGYRVDWTEAFF
D: -; size: -; V: TRBV4-2; J: TRBJ2-1; DNA: TGTGCCAGCAGCCAAGATCCCCCAGCGGAGTCATACAATGAGCAGTTCTTC; CDR3: CASSQDPPAESYNEQFF
D: -; size: -; V: TRBV14; J: TRBJ2-7; DNA: TGTGCCAGCAGCCAACGCGGCGTTCTTGCCGAGCAGTACTTC; CDR3: CASSQRGVLAEQYF
D: TRBD2; size: -; V: TRBV7-9; J: TRBJ2-1; DNA: TGTGCCAGCAACCCTAGCGGAATCTACAATGAGCAGTTCTTC; CDR3: CASNPSGIYNEQFF
D: -; size: -; V: TRBV11-2; J: TRBJ2-7; DNA: TGTGCCAGCAGCTTTACCATACCCGGTTCGGGCTACGAGCAGTACTTC; CDR3: CASSFTIPGSGYEQYF
D: TRBD2; size: -; V: TRBV5-5; J: TRBJ2-7; DNA: TGTGCCAGCAGCTTGGGTTCTAGCGGGTGGTACGAGCAGTACTTC; CDR3: CASSLGSSGWYEQYF
D: -; size: -; V: TRBV30; J: TRBJ1-4; DNA: TGTGCCTGGAGTGTTGGGTCGCTCAGGGGAAATGAAAAACTGTTTTTT; CDR3: CAWSVGSLRGNEKLFF
D: TRBD2; size: -; V: TRBV27; J: TRBJ2-7; DNA: TGTGCCAGCAGTTCCCGGACTAGCGGTTCCTACGAGCAGTACTTC; CDR3: CASSSRTSGSYEQYF
D: TRBD1; size: -; V: TRBV5-6; J: TRBJ1-3; DNA: TGTGCCAGCAGCTCCGGGACAGGTGGAAACACCATATATTTT; CDR3: CASSSGTGGNTIYF
D: -; size: once; V: TRBV29-1; J: TRBJ2-1; DNA: TGCAGCGTTGAAGACCCCACAGAAAAGACCGGTCTCCTTTATGAGCAGTTCTTC; CDR3: CSVEDPTEKTGLLYEQFF
D: -; size: once; V: TRBV4-1; J: TRBJ1-4; DNA: TGCGCCAGCAGTTACAGGGACCAGGCAACTAATGAAAAACTGTTTTTT; CDR3: CASSYRDQATNEKLFF
D: -; size: -; V: TRBV10-3; J: TRBJ2-7; DNA: TGTGCCATCAGTGAGAACAGTTATCTGTTCCACGAGCAGTACTTC; CDR3: CAISENSYLFHEQYF
D: -; size: -; V: TRBV9; J: TRBJ2-1; DNA: TGTGCCAGTGCTAATTGGGAAAACAATGAGCAGTTCTTC; CDR3: CASANWENNEQFF
D: TRBD1; size: -; V: TRBV5-1; J: TRBJ1-1; DNA: TGCGCCAGCAGCTTGGTCACAGGGGCCAACCTGCGGGCTGAAGCTTTCTTT; CDR3: CASSLVTGANLRAEAFF
D: -; size: -; V: TRBV6-1; J: TRBJ1-2; DNA: TGTGCCAGCATCCCGGACTACTATGGCTACACCTTC; CDR3: CASIPDYYGYTF
D: -; size: -; V: TRBV7-2; J: TRBJ1-4; DNA: TGTGCCAGCAGCTTAAGGCCCAGAGCAACTAATGAAAAACTGTTTTTT; CDR3: CASSLRPRATNEKLFF
D: -; size: -; V: TRBV5-1; J: TRBJ2-2; DNA: TGCGCCAGCAGCTTGTCGGCAGCGAACACCGGGGAGCTGTTTTTT; CDR3: CASSLSAANTGELFF
D: -; size: -; V: TRBV7-3; J: TRBJ2-1; DNA: TGTGCCAGCAGCTTGATGGGGAATGAGCAGTTCTTC; CDR3: CASSLMGNEQFF
D: TRBD2; size: -; V: TRBV4-1; J: TRBJ2-3; DNA: TGCGCCAGCAGCCAATACTCCCTTAGCGGGAGTAGCACAGATACGCAGTATTTT; CDR3: CASSQYSLSGSSTDTQYF
D: -; size: -; V: TRBV2; J: TRBJ2-7; DNA: TGTGCCAGCAGGTACAACTACGAGCAGTACTTC; CDR3: CASRYNYEQYF
D: TRBD2; size: -; V: TRBV5-4; J: TRBJ2-2; DNA: TGTGCCAGCAGCCTAGGGGTAGCGGGAGACACCGGGGAGCTGTTTTTT; CDR3: CASSLGVAGDTGELFF
D: TRBD1; size: -; V: TRBV4-1; J: TRBJ2-7; DNA: TGCGCCAGCAGCCAAGATCTTTGGACAGGGGGCCAGGCGTACTTC; CDR3: CASSQDLWTGGQAYF
D: -; size: -; V: TRBV11-2; J: TRBJ2-5; DNA: TGTGCCAGCAGCTCCTATGGGGGAGTAGAGACCCAGTACTTC; CDR3: CASSSYGGVETQYF
D: -; size: once; V: TRBV6-6; J: TRBJ2-1; DNA: TGTGCCAGCAGTTACCCCGTCGCGCAGGATGAGCAGTTCTTC; CDR3: CASSYPVAQDEQFF
D: TRBD1; size: -; V: TRBV5-6; J: TRBJ2-7; DNA: TGTGCCAGCAGCCCGGACAGGTTCCCCTACGAGCAGTACTTC; CDR3: CASSPDRFPYEQYF
D: -; size: -; V: TRBV21-1; J: TRBJ2-7; DNA: TGTGCCAGCACCAAGGGGGAGTACTTC; CDR3: CASTKGEYF
D: -; size: -; V: TRBV7-2; J: TRBJ2-7; DNA: TGTGCCAGCAGCAGGACGGGCTACGAGCAGTACTTC; CDR3: CASSRTGYEQYF
D: TRBD2; size: -; V: TRBV29-1; J: TRBJ2-1; DNA: TGCAGCGTTATAGCGGGTGGGTTCAATGAGCAGTTCTTC; CDR3: CSVIAGGFNEQFF
D: -; size: -; V: TRBV27; J: TRBJ2-7; DNA: TGTGCCAGCAGTTTTATCGGGACTGGGTTTTACGAGCAGTACTTC; CDR3: CASSFIGTGFYEQYF